Listed below are T cell receptor beta chains from one sample, sequenced in a study of blood T cell repertoires in COVID-19. Measured with immunoSEQ multiplex PCR; TCRdb has only the in-frame clones, and not every one. The sample carries some 110,000 clones, over 65% recorded once. Specimen: peripheral blood. These TCRs come from a woman between 70 and 85 years old with acute or convalescent COVID-19. Each CDR3 is given with its conserved first and last residue. The order of the fields is D gene, clone size, V gene, J gene, CDR3 DNA, CDR3 protein. D genes are given only for firm matches. Rows give clone size only sometimes, using once, few, many, or a class for an expanded clone.

TRBD1	.	TRBV7-3	TRBJ1-1	TGTGCCAGCAGCGTCTCCGGGACAGGGACCACTGAAGCTTTCTTT	CASSVSGTGTTEAFF
.	medium-sized	TRBV6-6	TRBJ2-7	TGTGCCAGCAGTTCGACGACAGTCATCGACGAGCAGTACTTC	CASSSTTVIDEQYF
.	.	TRBV19	TRBJ1-1	TGTGCCAGTAGTATAGCAGGCACTGAAGCTTTCTTT	CASSIAGTEAFF
.	.	TRBV6-2/TRBV6-3	TRBJ1-2	TGTGCCAGCAGTTACTCGGACTATCGGAGAGCTAACTATGGCTACACCTTC	CASSYSDYRRANYGYTF
.	.	TRBV18	TRBJ1-3	TGTGCCAGCTCACCGGGCCCAGGGGTCGGAAACACCATATATTTT	CASSPGPGVGNTIYF
.	.	TRBV2	TRBJ2-5	TGTGCCAGCAGTGAACCGGCAGGGGGGGAGACCCAGTACTTC	CASSEPAGGETQYF
TRBD1	.	TRBV2	TRBJ1-2	TGTGCCAGCAGCGGACAGGGGGCTGACTATGGCTACACCTTC	CASSGQGADYGYTF
TRBD1	.	TRBV6-5	TRBJ2-1	TGTGCCAGCAGCGACAGGGGGGGGTCCTACAATGAGCAGTTCTTC	CASSDRGGSYNEQFF
TRBD1	.	TRBV5-4	TRBJ2-2	TGTGCCAGCAGCTTGCCGGATGGGGGACAGGGGACCGGGGAGCTGTTTTTT	CASSLPDGGQGTGELFF
TRBD1	few	TRBV6-2/TRBV6-3	TRBJ1-1	TGTGCCAGCAGTTACAGGGGGCTTGAAGCTTTCTTT	CASSYRGLEAFF
.	.	TRBV7-3	TRBJ1-2	TGTGCCAGCAGCTCAGGGGTGGGCTACACCTTC	CASSSGVGYTF
.	.	TRBV6-1	TRBJ2-3	TGTGCCAGCAGTGACCGACTTATAGGAGCTAGCACAGATACGCAGTATTTT	CASSDRLIGASTDTQYF
TRBD1	.	TRBV9	TRBJ1-2	TGTGCCAGCAGCGTAGGACAGGGGCAAGGTGGCTACACCTTC	CASSVGQGQGGYTF
.	.	TRBV6-5	TRBJ1-2	TGTGCCAGCACCCCAGGGAAGGATCACTATGGCTACACCTTC	CASTPGKDHYGYTF
TRBD1	.	TRBV5-4	TRBJ1-1	TGTGCCAGCAGCTCACGACAGGGAAGGGACACTGAAGCTTTCTTT	CASSSRQGRDTEAFF